This is a list of T cell receptor beta chains from one sample in a study of blood T cell repertoires in COVID-19. Using immunoSEQ multiplex PCR, the repertoire was profiled, and TCRdb retains in-frame clones only, with some absent. The table records about 200,000 clones, approximately 86% of them present only once. The material sequenced was PBMCs or T cells enriched from blood (not recorded which). The receptors come from a woman aged 40 to 50 with acute COVID-19. Both conserved end residues are part of each CDR3. Fields, in order: D gene, clone size, V gene, J gene, CDR3 protein, CDR3 DNA. The D gene is left open where the match is weak. Where a row states a size, it is once, few, many or the class of an expanded clone; other rows omit it.

>TRBD2|.|TRBV18|TRBJ2-1
CASSPSSGSSYNEQFF
TGTGCCAGCTCACCATCTAGCGGGAGCTCCTACAATGAGCAGTTCTTC
>TRBD2|.|TRBV2|TRBJ2-1
CASRGLAEYNEQFF
TGTGCCAGCAGGGGACTAGCGGAATACAATGAGCAGTTCTTC
>.|.|TRBV2|TRBJ1-2
CASSEGQNYGYTF
TGTGCCAGCAGTGAAGGTCAAAACTATGGCTACACCTTC
>.|.|TRBV5-1|TRBJ2-6
CASSLAGGRTGSGANVLTF
TGCGCCAGCAGCTTGGCCGGGGGACGGACCGGCTCTGGGGCCAACGTCCTGACTTTC
>TRBD2|.|TRBV25-1|TRBJ2-7
CASRVSGSYEQYF
TGTGCCAGCAGGGTTAGCGGGAGTTACGAGCAGTACTTC
>TRBD1|.|TRBV7-2|TRBJ2-2
CASSPGQGSTGELFF
TGTGCCAGCAGCCCCGGACAGGGATCGACCGGGGAGCTGTTTTTT
>TRBD2|.|TRBV3-1/TRBV3-2|TRBJ2-3
CASSRATSFLDTQYF
TGTGCCAGCAGCCGGGCGACTAGCTTCCTGGATACGCAGTATTTT
>TRBD1|.|TRBV5-6|TRBJ1-1
CASSPTGYNTEAFF
TGTGCCAGCAGCCCGACAGGGTATAACACTGAAGCTTTCTTT
>TRBD2|.|TRBV3-1/TRBV3-2|TRBJ2-2
CASSPPRTSENTGELFF
TGTGCCAGCAGCCCACCCCGGACTAGCGAGAACACCGGGGAGCTGTTTTTT
>.|.|TRBV2|TRBJ2-7
CASSKNLGLGEQYF
TGTGCCAGCAGCAAGAACCTGGGGCTCGGCGAGCAGTACTTC
>TRBD2|.|TRBV11-3|TRBJ2-7
CASSIREGRRSPSYEQYF
TGTGCCAGCAGCATCCGGGAGGGCCGAAGGTCCCCTTCCTACGAGCAGTACTTC
>.|.|TRBV30|TRBJ2-7
CAWSGLLVIRQESSYEQYF
TGTGCCTGGAGTGGATTACTTGTAATAAGACAGGAGAGCTCCTACGAGCAGTACTTC
>TRBD1|.|TRBV9|TRBJ1-1
CASSAGQGFQYTEAFF
TGTGCCAGCAGCGCGGGACAGGGGTTCCAGTACACTGAAGCTTTCTTT
>TRBD1|.|TRBV24-1|TRBJ1-3
CATSAGQGAGGNTIYF
TGTGCCACCAGTGCCGGACAGGGGGCTGGGGGAAACACCATATATTTT
>.|.|TRBV9|TRBJ1-2
CASTGEGYGYTF
TGTGCCAGCACGGGGGAGGGGTATGGCTACACCTTC
>TRBD2|.|TRBV7-8|TRBJ2-2
CASTPTRVAGGPNTGELFF
TGTGCCAGCACCCCCACCCGGGTAGCGGGAGGGCCGAACACCGGGGAGCTGTTTTTT
>.|.|TRBV14|TRBJ2-1
CASSQELLAYNEQFF
TGTGCCAGCAGCCAAGAATTACTAGCTTACAATGAGCAGTTCTTC
>.|.|TRBV18|TRBJ2-2
CASSPRTQGPNTGELFF
TGTGCCAGCTCACCACGAACTCAGGGTCCCAACACCGGGGAGCTGTTTTTT
>.|few|TRBV18|TRBJ2-7
CASSPSRGAYEQYF
TGTGCCAGCTCACCATCCAGGGGCGCATACGAGCAGTACTTC
>.|.|TRBV4-2|TRBJ2-2
CASKKEGAEAGELFF
TGTGCCAGCAAGAAGGAGGGGGCAGAGGCCGGGGAGCTGTTTTTT
>.|.|TRBV7-9|TRBJ2-6
CASSWAGQGYTSGANVLTF
TGTGCCAGCAGCTGGGCTGGGCAGGGCTACACCTCTGGGGCCAACGTCCTGACTTTC
>TRBD2|.|TRBV3-1/TRBV3-2|TRBJ2-7
CASSQEGPGGSSYEQYF
TGTGCCAGCAGCCAAGAGGGTCCGGGAGGGAGCTCCTACGAGCAGTACTTC